The 21 T cell receptor beta chains given below trace back to one sample, sequenced in a study of sequential checkpoint blockade in melanoma. Treatment denoted: randomized to nivolumab then ipilimumab (arm A) or the reverse (arm B). Data came from immunoSEQ multiplex PCR; TCRdb stores just in-frame clones and leaves some out. Among fewer than 20,000 clones listed, 65% to 75% were seen once. Material: tumor tissue (inferred from file names), obtained from a patient given nivolumab and ipilimumab in sequence. The source of these receptors is a human donor with melanoma.

This clone was seen only a few times. The genes are TRBV19 and TRBJ2-2; weak D call: TRBD2 (6 bases). V was clipped by 5 bases and J by 5 bases, with 18 bases between them. Germline V gives CDR1 LNHDA, CDR2 SQIVND (reference sequence). The CDR3 covers 16 residues. As DNA, the CDR3 is TGTGCCAGTAGTGGGTGGCGGAGGGGTACTACCGGGGAGCTGTTTTTT. Translating it yields CASSGWRRGTTGELFF.

The chain uses TRBV19 and TRBJ1-3, with a weak D call TRBD1 (6 bases). Germline-derived CDR1 and CDR2 are LNHDA and SQIVND (reference sequence). There are 17 residues in the CDR3. The V and J ends lost 5 bases and 0 bases respectively, with 17 bases between them. The CDR3 loop is CASSRPGDASSGNTIYF. Here the CDR3 DNA reads TGTGCCAGTAGTCGACCAGGGGACGCCAGCTCTGGAAACACCATATATTTT.

This chain connects TRBV30 to TRBJ2-1, with 7 bases aligning to TRBD2. V was clipped by 2 bases and J by 12 bases; unmatched bases: 10. CDR1 is GTSNPN and CDR2 is SVGIG in the germline V gene (reference sequence). The CDR3 is 13 amino acids. In DNA, the CDR3 is TGTGCCTGGAGTAGGGAGGGGAATTTGGGGCAGTTCTTC. The encoded protein is CAWSREGNLGQFF. The complete variable domain, with remaining parts taken from reference TRBV30 and TRBJ2-1, reads SQTIHQWPATLVQPVGSPLSLECTVEGTSNPNLYWYRQAAGRGLQLLFYSVGIGQISSEVPQNLSASRPQDRQFILSSKKLLLSDSGFYLCAWSREGNLGQFFGPGTRLTVL.

The chain employs TRBV30 and TRBJ2-7; 10 bases are shared with TRBD1. The CDR3 runs 14 residues. CDR1 and CDR2 from the germline V gene are GTSNPN and SVGIG (reference sequence). V dropped 3 bases and J dropped 0; count of bases not matched to a gene: 2. The CDR3 region is CAWRGQGLSYEQYF. In DNA form, the CDR3 reads TGTGCCTGGAGGGGACAGGGGCTCTCCTACGAGCAGTACTTC.

This chain uses TRBV18 with TRBJ1-2; 10 nucleotides align to TRBD1. The germline CDR1 and CDR2 sequences are KGHSH and LQKENI. The CDR3 is made up of 15 amino acids. V lost 2 bases, J lost 3 bases, and 3 bases stayed unmatched. CDR3 DNA: TGTGCCAGCTCACCAGTGGGACAGGGGTACTATGGCTACACCTTC. This codes for CASSPVGQGYYGYTF.

This sequence joins TRBV7-7 and TRBJ2-7, with D possibly being TRBD1 (5 bases). The V and J ends lost 3 bases and 3 bases respectively, with 12 bases between them. Germline V gene lookup returns CDR1 SSHAT and CDR2 FNYEAQ (reference sequence). The CDR3 extends over 14 amino acids. CDR3 nucleotide sequence: TGTGCCAGCAGCTTTCAGGGTTTAGGCTACGAGCAGTACTTC. Translated, it gives CASSFQGLGYEQYF.

The chain joins TRBV6-4 to TRBJ2-7; D might be TRBD2 (6 bases). Trimming shortened V by 8 bases and J by 5 bases, and 13 bases separated the two germline ends. Germline V gene lookup returns CDR1 MRHNA and CDR2 SNTAGT. The CDR3 contains 12 residues. CDR3 protein: CASGRDRHEQYF. The CDR3 region has the DNA TGTGCCAGCGGGCGGGATCGACACGAGCAGTACTTC.

The chain carries TRBV30 and TRBJ2-3; no firm D call. This CDR3 contains 15 residues. CDR1 is GTSNPN and CDR2 is SVGIG in the germline V gene (reference sequence). The V gene lost 2 bases and the J gene lost 1 base, with 13 bases spanning the gap. The CDR3, as DNA: TGTGCCTGGAGTCTAGGATCGGTGGGCACAGATACGCAGTATTTT. It specifies CAWSLGSVGTDTQYF.

This clone was picked up one time. The chain is built from TRBV30 and TRBJ2-3; weak D call: TRBD1 (5 bases). Per the germline V gene, CDR1 is GTSNPN and CDR2 is SVGIG (reference sequence). This CDR3 is 13 amino acids long. Deletions cut 3 bases from V and 1 base from J, with 8 bases between. The CDR3 DNA sequence: TGTGCCTGGAGGACAGACGGCACAGATACGCAGTATTTT. Translation: CAWRTDGTDTQYF.

The V call is TRBV11-3, the J call TRBJ1-4; TRBD1 matches 7 bases. With V trimmed by 5 bases and J by 7 bases, 10 bases remained unmatched. Germline loops: CDR1 SGHNT, CDR2 YENEEA. CDR3 size: 15 residues. The CDR3 DNA reads TGTGCCAGCAGCCCTGACAGGGCTCGGATTGAAAAACTGTTTTTT. The encoded protein is CASSPDRARIEKLFF.

This chain links TRBV28 with TRBJ2-7; possibly TRBD2 for D (6 bases). Looked up from germline, CDR1 is MDHEN and CDR2 is SYDVKM. V lost 5 bases, J lost 7 bases, and 15 bases lay in between. This CDR3 spans 13 amino acids. The CDR3 loop is CASSRVGTGEQYF. CDR3 in DNA: TGTGCCAGCAGTCGGGTGGGGACTGGTGAGCAGTACTTC.

The chain employs TRBV11-3 and TRBJ1-6; 9 bases fit TRBD1. Germline V CDR1 and CDR2: SGHNT, YENEEA. The CDR3 consists of 17 residues. V was clipped by 4 bases and J by 9 bases; unmatched bases: 13. CDR3 in amino acids: CASSSGQGRLMGSPLHF. The DNA of the CDR3 is TGTGCCAGCAGCTCCGGACAGGGGAGGTTGATGGGTTCACCCCTCCACTTT. Filled out from reference TRBV11-3 and TRBJ1-6, the complete variable domain reads EAGVVQSPRYKIIEKKQPVAFWCNPISGHNTLYWYLQNLGQGPELLIRYENEEAVDDSQLPKDRFSAERLKGVDSTLKIQPAELGDSAVYLCASSSGQGRLMGSPLHFGNGTRLTVT.

The chain employs TRBV18 and TRBJ2-3; no clear D gene. The CDR3 loop spans 14 amino acids. The V and J ends lost 1 base and 3 bases respectively, with 8 bases between them. Per the germline V gene, CDR1 is KGHSH and CDR2 is LQKENI. The CDR3 DNA follows: TGTGCCAGCTCACCACTGGTGGGAACAGATACGCAGTATTTT. Translation gives CASSPLVGTDTQYF.

The chain recombines TRBV9 with TRBJ1-5; 7 bases are shared with TRBD1. V was clipped by 7 bases and J by 2 bases; unmatched bases: 6. Germline V CDR1 and CDR2: SGDLS, YYNGEE. The CDR3 is made up of 14 amino acids. The CDR3 protein is CASSAGGGNQPQHF. In DNA, the CDR3 is TGTGCCAGCTCAGCAGGGGGTGGCAATCAGCCCCAGCATTTT.

This clone was found a few times. This chain links TRBV18 with TRBJ2-7, with D perhaps matching TRBD1 (5 bases). Between the trimmed V and J ends, which lost 4 bases and 3 bases, there was a span of 10 bases. Germline V gives CDR1 KGHSH, CDR2 LQKENI. The CDR3 length is 13 residues. The CDR3 is CASSQDRRYEQYF. In nucleotides, the CDR3 is TGTGCCAGCTCACAAGACAGACGCTACGAGCAGTACTTC.

The chain links TRBV29-1 to TRBJ2-1; D ambiguous. Germline CDR1 SQVTM, CDR2 ANQGSEA. CDR3 size: 12 residues. The ends were cut back, 4 bases at V and 5 bases at J, with 9 bases in the middle. CDR3 bases: TGCAGCGTTGCTCCAGCAGACAATGAGCAGTTCTTC. Residues: CSVAPADNEQFF.

This clone came up a few times. The rearrangement uses TRBV9 and TRBJ1-1; no definite D call. The CDR3 is 15 amino acids. Germline V gives CDR1 SGDLS, CDR2 YYNGEE. Trimming stripped 0 bases from V and 0 bases from J, with 9 bases between. The CDR3 DNA reads TGTGCCAGCAGCGTAGGTATTGGGGTGAACACTGAAGCTTTCTTT. Protein sequence: CASSVGIGVNTEAFF.

This chain links TRBV5-1 with TRBJ1-1, with no clear D. Germline-derived CDR1 and CDR2 are SGHRS and YFSETQ. The V and J ends lost 2 bases and 1 base respectively, with 9 bases between them. The CDR3 loop spans 14 amino acids. The CDR3 DNA reads as TGCGCCAGCAGCTTTGGTATAGGGAACACTGAAGCTTTCTTT. Amino acid sequence: CASSFGIGNTEAFF.

This chain joins TRBV19 and TRBJ1-4; D uncertain. Trimming stripped 2 bases from V and 8 bases from J, with 12 bases between. From germline, CDR1 is LNHDA and CDR2 SQIVND (reference sequence). CDR3 length: 14 residues. The CDR3 coding sequence is TGTGCCAGTAGTATATTTGACGGCGGGGAAAAACTGTTTTTT. This sequence encodes CASSIFDGGEKLFF.

The V and J genes are TRBV18 and TRBJ2-5; D is undetermined. The CDR3 has 15 residues. The V gene's germline CDR1 is KGHSH and CDR2 LQKENI. V was shortened by 3 bases and J by 6 bases, with 17 bases between the two germline ends. CDR3 sequence: CASSPLVLNSQTQYF. As DNA, the CDR3 is TGTGCCAGCTCACCCCTCGTCCTAAACTCCCAGACCCAGTACTTC.

The table lists this clone with a few counts. The rearrangement uses TRBV6-8 and TRBJ2-7; 9 nucleotides match TRBD1. This CDR3 contains 16 residues. Germline V gives CDR1 MNHGY, CDR2 SAAAGT. V lost 6 bases, J lost 0 bases, and 9 bases stayed unmatched. CDR3 sequence (DNA): TGTGCCAGCAGAAAGACCGGACAGGGGTTCTCCTACGAGCAGTACTTC. As protein: CASRKTGQGFSYEQYF.